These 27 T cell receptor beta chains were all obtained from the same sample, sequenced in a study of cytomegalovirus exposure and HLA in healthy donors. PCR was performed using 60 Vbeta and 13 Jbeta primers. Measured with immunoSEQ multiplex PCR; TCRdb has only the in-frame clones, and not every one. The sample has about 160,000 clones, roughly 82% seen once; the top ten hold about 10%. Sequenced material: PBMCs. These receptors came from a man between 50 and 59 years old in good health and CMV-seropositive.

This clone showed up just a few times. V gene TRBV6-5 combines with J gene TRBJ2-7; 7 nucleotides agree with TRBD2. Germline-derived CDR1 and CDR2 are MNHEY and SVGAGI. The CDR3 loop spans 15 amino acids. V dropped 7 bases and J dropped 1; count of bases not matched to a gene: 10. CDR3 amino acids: CASTPSWGGSYEQYF. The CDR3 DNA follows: TGTGCCAGCACTCCTTCATGGGGGGGGTCCTACGAGCAGTACTTC.

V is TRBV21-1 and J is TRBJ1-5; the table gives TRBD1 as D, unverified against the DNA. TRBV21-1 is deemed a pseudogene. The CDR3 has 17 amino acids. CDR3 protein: CASSKKGRGSCNQPQHF. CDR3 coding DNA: TGTGCCAGCAGCAAAAAAGGCAGGGGATCGTGCAATCAGCCCCAGCATTTT.

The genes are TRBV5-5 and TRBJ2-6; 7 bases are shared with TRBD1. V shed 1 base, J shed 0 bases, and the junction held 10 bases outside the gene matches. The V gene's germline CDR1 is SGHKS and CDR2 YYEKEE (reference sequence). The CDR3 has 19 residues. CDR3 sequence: CASSLFMGQINSGANVLTF. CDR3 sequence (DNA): TGTGCCAGCAGCTTGTTTATGGGACAGATTAACTCTGGGGCCAACGTCCTGACTTTC.

CDR3 sequence (DNA): TGTGCCAGCAGTTACCCGGGACAGGTCAATTCACCCCTCCACTTT. As protein: CASSYPGQVNSPLHF. The V gene is TRBV6-6, the J gene TRBJ1-6; 8 bases are shared with TRBD1. This CDR3 has 15 residues. V was clipped by 2 bases and J by 7 bases; unmatched bases: 4. The germline gives CDR1 MNHNY, CDR2 SVGAGI (reference sequence).

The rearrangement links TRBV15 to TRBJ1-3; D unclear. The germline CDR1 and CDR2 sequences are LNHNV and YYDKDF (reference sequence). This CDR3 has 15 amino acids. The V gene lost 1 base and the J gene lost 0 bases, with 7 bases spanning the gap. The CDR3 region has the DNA TGTGCCACCAGCAGAGGCGCTGACTCTGGAAACACCATATATTTT. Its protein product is CATSRGADSGNTIYF.

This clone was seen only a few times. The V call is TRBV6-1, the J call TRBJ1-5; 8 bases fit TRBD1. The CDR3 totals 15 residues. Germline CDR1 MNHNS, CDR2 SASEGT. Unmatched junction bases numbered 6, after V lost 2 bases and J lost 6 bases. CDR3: CASSEMWGQAQPQHF. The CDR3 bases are TGTGCCAGCAGTGAAATGTGGGGACAGGCTCAGCCCCAGCATTTT.

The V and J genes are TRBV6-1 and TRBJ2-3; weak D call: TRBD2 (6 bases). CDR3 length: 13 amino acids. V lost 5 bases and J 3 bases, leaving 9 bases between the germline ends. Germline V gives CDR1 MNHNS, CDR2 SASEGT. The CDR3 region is CASSIGRTDTQYF. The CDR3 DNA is TGTGCCAGCAGTATTGGGAGGACAGATACGCAGTATTTT.

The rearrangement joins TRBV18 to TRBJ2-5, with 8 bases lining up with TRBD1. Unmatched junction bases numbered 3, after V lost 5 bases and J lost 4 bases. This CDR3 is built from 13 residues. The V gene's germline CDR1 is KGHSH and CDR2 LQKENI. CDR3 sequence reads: CASSFGQGETQYF. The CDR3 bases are TGTGCCAGCTCATTCGGACAGGGAGAGACCCAGTACTTC.

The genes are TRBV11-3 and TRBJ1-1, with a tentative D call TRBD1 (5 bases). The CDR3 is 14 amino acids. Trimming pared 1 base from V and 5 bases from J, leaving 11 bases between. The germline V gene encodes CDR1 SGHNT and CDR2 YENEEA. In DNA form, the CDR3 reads TGTGCCAGCAGCTTAGGGGGGGAGCGAACTGAAGCTTTCTTT. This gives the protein CASSLGGERTEAFF.

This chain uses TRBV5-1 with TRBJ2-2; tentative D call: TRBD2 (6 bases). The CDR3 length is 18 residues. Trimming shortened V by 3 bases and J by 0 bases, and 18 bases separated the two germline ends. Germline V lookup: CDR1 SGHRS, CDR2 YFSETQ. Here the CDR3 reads CASSSPPVAGSNTGELFF. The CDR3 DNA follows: TGCGCCAGCAGCTCCCCGCCTGTCGCGGGATCGAACACCGGGGAGCTGTTTTTT.

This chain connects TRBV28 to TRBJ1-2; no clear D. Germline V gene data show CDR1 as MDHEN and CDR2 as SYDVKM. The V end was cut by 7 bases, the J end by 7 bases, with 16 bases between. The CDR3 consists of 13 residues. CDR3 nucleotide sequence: TGTGCCAGCACCCGACAAAAGGTCGGTGGCTACACCTTC. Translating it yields CASTRQKVGGYTF.

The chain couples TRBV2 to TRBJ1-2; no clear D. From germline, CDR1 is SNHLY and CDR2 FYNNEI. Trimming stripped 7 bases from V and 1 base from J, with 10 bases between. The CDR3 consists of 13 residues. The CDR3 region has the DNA TGTGCCAGCAAGCGGGATCATAACTATGGCTACACCTTC. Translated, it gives CASKRDHNYGYTF.

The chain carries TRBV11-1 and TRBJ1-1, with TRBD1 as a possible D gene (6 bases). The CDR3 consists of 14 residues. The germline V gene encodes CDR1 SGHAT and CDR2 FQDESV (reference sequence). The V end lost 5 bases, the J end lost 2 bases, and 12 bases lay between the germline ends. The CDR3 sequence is CASSLYRANTEAFF. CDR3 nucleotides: TGTGCCAGCAGCCTCTACAGGGCTAACACTGAAGCTTTCTTT.

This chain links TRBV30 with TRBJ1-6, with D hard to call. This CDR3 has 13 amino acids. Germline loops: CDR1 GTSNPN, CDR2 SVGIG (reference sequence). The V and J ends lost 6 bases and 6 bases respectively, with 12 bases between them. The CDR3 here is CACTESGNSPLHF. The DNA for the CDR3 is TGTGCCTGCACCGAGAGCGGTAATTCACCCCTCCACTTT.

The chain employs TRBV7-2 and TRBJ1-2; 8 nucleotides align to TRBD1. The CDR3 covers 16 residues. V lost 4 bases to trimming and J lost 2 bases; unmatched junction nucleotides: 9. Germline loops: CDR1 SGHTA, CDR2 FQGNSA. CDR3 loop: CASSSSPGTGNYGYTF. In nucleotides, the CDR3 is TGTGCCAGCAGCTCGAGTCCCGGGACAGGAAACTATGGCTACACCTTC.

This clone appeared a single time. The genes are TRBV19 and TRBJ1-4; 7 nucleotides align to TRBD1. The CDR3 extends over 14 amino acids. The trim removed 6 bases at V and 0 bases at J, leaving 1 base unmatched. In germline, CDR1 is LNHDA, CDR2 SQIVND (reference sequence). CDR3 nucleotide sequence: TGTGCCAGTAGGCAGGGGGCAACTAATGAAAAACTGTTTTTT. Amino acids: CASRQGATNEKLFF.

CDR3 loop: CASSQATSGTYEQYF. CDR3 nucleotides: TGTGCCAGCAGCCAGGCAACTAGCGGTACCTACGAGCAGTACTTC. This chain uses TRBV4-2 with TRBJ2-5, with 8 positions matching TRBD2. The DNA end is more similar to TRBJ2-7, so the J call may be wrong. From germline, CDR1 is LGHNA and CDR2 YNFKEQ. The CDR3 loop spans 15 amino acids.

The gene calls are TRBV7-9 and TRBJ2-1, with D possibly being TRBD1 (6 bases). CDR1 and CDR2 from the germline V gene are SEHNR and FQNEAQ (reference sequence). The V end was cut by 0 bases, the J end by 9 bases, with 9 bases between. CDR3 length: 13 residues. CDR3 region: CASSLAGASEQFF. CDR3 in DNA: TGTGCCAGCAGCTTAGCGGGGGCCAGTGAGCAGTTCTTC.

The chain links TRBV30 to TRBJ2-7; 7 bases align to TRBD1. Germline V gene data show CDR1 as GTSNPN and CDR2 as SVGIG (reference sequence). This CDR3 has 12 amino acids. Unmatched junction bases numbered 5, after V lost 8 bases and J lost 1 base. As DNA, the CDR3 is TGTGCCGGCGACAGGGAGTCCTACGAGCAGTACTTC. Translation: CAGDRESYEQYF.

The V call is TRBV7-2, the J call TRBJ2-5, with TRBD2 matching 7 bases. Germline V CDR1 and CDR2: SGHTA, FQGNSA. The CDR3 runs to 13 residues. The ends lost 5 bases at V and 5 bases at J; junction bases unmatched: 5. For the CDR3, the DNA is TGTGCCAGCAGCCGACCCGGGAGGGAGACCCAGTACTTC. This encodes CASSRPGRETQYF.

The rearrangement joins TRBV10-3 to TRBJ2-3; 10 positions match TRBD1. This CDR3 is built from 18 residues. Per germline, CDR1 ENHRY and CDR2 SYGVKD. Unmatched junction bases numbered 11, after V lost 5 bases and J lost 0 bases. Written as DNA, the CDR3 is TGTGCCATCAGTCTACGGACAGGGGGTATATTAAGCACAGATACGCAGTATTTT. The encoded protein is CAISLRTGGILSTDTQYF.

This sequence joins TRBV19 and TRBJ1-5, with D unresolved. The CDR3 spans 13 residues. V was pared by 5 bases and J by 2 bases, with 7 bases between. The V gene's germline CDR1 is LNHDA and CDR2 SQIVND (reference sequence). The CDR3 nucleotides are TGTGCCAGTAGTGTGGAGCGCAATCAGCCCCAGCATTTT. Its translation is CASSVERNQPQHF. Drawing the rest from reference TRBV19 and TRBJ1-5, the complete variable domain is DGGITQSPKYLFRKEGQNVTLSCEQNLNHDAMYWYRQDPGQGLRLIYYSQIVNDFQKGDIAEGYSVSREKKESFPLTVTSAQKNPTAFYLCASSVERNQPQHFGDGTRLSIL.

In DNA, the CDR3 is TGCGCCAGCAGCTTCCTCTCCGGGACAGGAAGGCCAGATACGCAGTATTTT. It translates to CASSFLSGTGRPDTQYF. V usage is TRBV5-1 and J usage is TRBJ2-3; TRBD1 agrees at 8 bases. The V and J ends lost 2 bases and 4 bases, in that order; junction bases with no gene match: 12. The V gene's germline CDR1 is SGHRS and CDR2 YFSETQ. The CDR3 runs 17 residues.

The CDR3: CASSYSAGAPGELFF. DNA for the CDR3: TGTGCCAGCAGTTATTCGGCGGGGGCTCCCGGGGAGCTGTTTTTT. The V and J genes are TRBV6-5 and TRBJ2-2; D perhaps matches TRBD2 (7 bases). This CDR3 is 15 amino acids long. Trimming removed 3 bases at V and 6 bases at J, with 14 bases between. Germline lookup yields CDR1 MNHEY and CDR2 SVGAGI.

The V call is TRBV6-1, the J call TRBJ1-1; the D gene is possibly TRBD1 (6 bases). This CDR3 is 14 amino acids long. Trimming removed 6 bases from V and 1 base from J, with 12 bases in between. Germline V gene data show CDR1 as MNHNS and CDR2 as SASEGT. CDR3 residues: CASSWTDSNTEAFF. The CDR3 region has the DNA TGTGCCAGCAGCTGGACAGATTCGAACACTGAAGCTTTCTTT.

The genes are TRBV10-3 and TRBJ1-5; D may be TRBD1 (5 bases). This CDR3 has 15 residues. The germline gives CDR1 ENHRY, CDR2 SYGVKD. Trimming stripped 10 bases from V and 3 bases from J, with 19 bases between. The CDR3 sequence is CATKGEGWNNQPQHF. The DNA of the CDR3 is TGTGCCACCAAAGGGGAGGGGTGGAACAATCAGCCCCAGCATTTT.

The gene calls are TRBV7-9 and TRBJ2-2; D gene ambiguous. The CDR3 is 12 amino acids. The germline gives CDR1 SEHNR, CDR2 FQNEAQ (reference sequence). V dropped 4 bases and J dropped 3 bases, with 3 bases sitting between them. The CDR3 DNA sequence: TGTGCCAGCAGCTCTGACACCGGGGAGCTGTTTTTT. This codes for CASSSDTGELFF. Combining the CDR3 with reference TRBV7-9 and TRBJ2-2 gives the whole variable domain DTGVSQNPRHKITKRGQNVTFRCDPISEHNRLYWYRQTLGQGPEFLTYFQNEAQLEKSRLLSDRFSAERPKGSFSTLEIQRTEQGDSAMYLCASSSDTGELFFGEGSRLTVL.